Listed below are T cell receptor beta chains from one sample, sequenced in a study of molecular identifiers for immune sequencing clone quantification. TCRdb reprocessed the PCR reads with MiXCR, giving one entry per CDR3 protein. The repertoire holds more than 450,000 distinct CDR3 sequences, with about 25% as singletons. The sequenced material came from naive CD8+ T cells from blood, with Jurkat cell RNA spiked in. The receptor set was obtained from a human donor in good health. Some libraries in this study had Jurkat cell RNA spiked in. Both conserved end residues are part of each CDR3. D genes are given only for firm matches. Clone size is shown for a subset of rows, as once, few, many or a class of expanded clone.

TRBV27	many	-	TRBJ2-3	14	CASSFWGEADTQYF	TGTGCCAGCAGTTTCTGGGGAGAGGCAGATACGCAGTATTTT
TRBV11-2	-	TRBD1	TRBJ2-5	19	CASSLHPMDRGVPQETQYF	TGTGCCAGCAGCCTACATCCCATGGACAGGGGGGTACCCCAAGAGACCCAGTACTTC
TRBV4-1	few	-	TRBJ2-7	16	CASSQDTGGANYEQYF	TGCGCCAGCAGCCAAGATACCGGGGGAGCGAACTACGAGCAGTACTTC
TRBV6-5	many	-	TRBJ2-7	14	CASSYGRGGYEQYF	TGTGCCAGCAGTTACGGCAGGGGTGGGTACGAGCAGTACTTC
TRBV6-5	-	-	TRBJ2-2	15	CASSYYGPNTGELFF	TGTGCCAGCAGTTACTACGGACCGAACACCGGGGAGCTGTTTTTT
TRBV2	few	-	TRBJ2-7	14	CASSDSPRNYEQYF	TGTGCCAGCAGTGACTCCCCCCGGAACTACGAGCAGTACTTC
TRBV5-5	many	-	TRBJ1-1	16	CASSDSMLELNTEAFF	TGTGCCAGCAGCGATTCAATGTTGGAGTTGAACACTGAAGCTTTCTTT
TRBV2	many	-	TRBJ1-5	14	CASSEFAGYQPQHF	TGTGCCAGCAGTGAATTTGCGGGGTACCAGCCCCAGCATTTT
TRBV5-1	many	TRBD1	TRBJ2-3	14	CASNEEGGRDTQYF	TGCGCCAGCAATGAGGAAGGGGGCCGAGATACGCAGTATTTT
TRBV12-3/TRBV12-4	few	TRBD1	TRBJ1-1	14	CASTIQGASTEAFF	TGTGCCAGCACCATACAGGGGGCGAGCACTGAAGCTTTCTTT
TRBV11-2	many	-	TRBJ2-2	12	CASSLFAGELFF	TGTGCCAGCAGCTTATTTGCCGGGGAGCTGTTTTTT
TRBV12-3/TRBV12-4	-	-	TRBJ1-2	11	CASSLGDGYTF	TGTGCCAGCAGTTTAGGAGATGGCTACACCTTC
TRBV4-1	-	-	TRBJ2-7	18	CASSPRDSGAPVYYEQYF	TGCGCCAGCAGCCCAAGGGATTCCGGGGCTCCGGTCTACTACGAGCAGTACTTC
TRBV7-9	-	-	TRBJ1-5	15	CASSPGQGGDQPQHF	TGTGCCAGCAGCCCCGGTCAGGGAGGTGATCAGCCCCAGCATTTT
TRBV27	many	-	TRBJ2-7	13	CASSLGGFYEQYF	TGTGCCAGCAGTCTGGGAGGCTTTTACGAGCAGTACTTC
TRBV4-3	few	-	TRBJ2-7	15	CASSQESRGAYEQYF	TGCGCCAGCAGCCAAGAGTCCAGGGGGGCCTACGAGCAGTACTTC
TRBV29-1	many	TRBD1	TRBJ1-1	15	CSVDVGGGANTEAFF	TGCAGCGTTGATGTGGGAGGGGGCGCGAACACTGAAGCTTTCTTT
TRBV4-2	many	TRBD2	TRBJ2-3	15	CASSQDLSGSYTQYF	TGTGCCAGCAGCCAAGATCTGAGCGGGAGCTATACGCAGTATTTT
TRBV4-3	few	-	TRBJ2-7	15	CASSQKWPEQDEQYF	TGCGCCAGCAGCCAAAAGTGGCCAGAGCAGGACGAGCAGTACTTC
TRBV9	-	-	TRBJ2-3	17	CASSRPGERRSTDTQYF	TGTGCCAGCAGCCGGCCTGGCGAGCGGAGGAGCACAGATACGCAGTATTTT
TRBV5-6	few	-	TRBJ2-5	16	CASSLEYMILVETQYF	TGTGCCAGCAGCTTAGAGTATATGATTCTGGTGGAGACCCAGTACTTC
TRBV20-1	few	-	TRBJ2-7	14	CSASPLTNSYEQYF	TGCAGTGCTAGCCCCTTGACTAACTCCTACGAGCAGTACTTC
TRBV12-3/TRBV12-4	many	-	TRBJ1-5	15	CASSLEGLSNQPQHF	TGTGCCAGCAGTTTAGAGGGGTTGAGCAATCAGCCCCAGCATTTT
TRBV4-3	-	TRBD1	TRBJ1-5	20	CASSQEEWGDRSSINQPQHF	TGCGCCAGCAGCCAAGAAGAGTGGGGGGACAGGTCCTCCATCAATCAGCCCCAGCATTTT
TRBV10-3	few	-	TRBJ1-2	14	CAISEQGGNYGYTF	TGTGCCATCAGTGAACAGGGAGGTAACTATGGCTACACCTTC
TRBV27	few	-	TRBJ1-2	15	CASSTRDTGGRGYTF	TGTGCCAGCAGCACCCGTGATACTGGGGGGCGAGGCTACACCTTC
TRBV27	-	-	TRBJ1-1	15	CASSSIGPLRIEAFF	TGTGCCAGCAGTTCTATAGGACCGCTCCGAATAGAAGCTTTCTTT
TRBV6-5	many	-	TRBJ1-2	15	CASSYFRQTNYGYTF	TGTGCCAGCAGTTACTTTAGACAAACTAACTATGGCTACACCTTC
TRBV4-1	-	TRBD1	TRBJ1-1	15	CASSHLQGASGEAFF	TGCGCCAGCAGCCATCTACAGGGGGCTTCGGGTGAAGCTTTCTTT
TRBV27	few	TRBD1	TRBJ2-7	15	CASRPGQGQFYEQYF	TGTGCCAGCAGGCCGGGACAGGGGCAATTCTACGAGCAGTACTTC
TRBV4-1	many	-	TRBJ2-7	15	CASSQEISTYYEQYF	TGCGCCAGCAGCCAAGAAATCAGTACTTACTACGAGCAGTACTTC
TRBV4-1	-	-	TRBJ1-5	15	CASSHPGTSNQPQHF	TGCGCCAGCAGCCACCCAGGGACGAGCAATCAGCCCCAGCATTTT